This T cell receptor (beta chain) was profiled in a study of cytomegalovirus exposure and HLA in healthy donors (TCRdb year 2017). In the study overall: An earlier analysis of more than 550 of the donors reported about 300 Gb of sequence data and 90 million to 120 million unique TCR beta sequences obtained from approximately 180 million T cells. The study profiled the T cell repertoires of under 850 subjects by immunosequencing and related them to cytomegalovirus serostatus. Roughly 300 gigabases of sequencing data and around 85 million unique TCR sequences made up an early release that covered over 550 HLA-typed donors. A later analysis re-examined previously published TCR beta repertoires from several hundred donors and added high-resolution HLA genotyping to investigate patterns of TCR occurrence. The number of donors typed differed by locus, with roughly 620-630 for A, B, C, DRB1 and DQB1, 522 for DQA1, 600 to 610 for DPA1, and approximately 470 for DPB1. In a later genetic analysis, genome-wide SNP genotypes for about 65% of the roughly 670 donors were used, and that subset was treated as a discovery cohort. The study was designed to test whether signatures of past pathogen exposure could be identified by cataloging public T cell receptors. Among a few hundred genotyped donors of the cohort, an average of about 240,000 unique TCR beta nucleotide sequences were sequenced per donor, roughly 20% of them non-productive. Rather than drawing on any new phenotypic data, the later analysis identified candidate immune exposures from TCR beta sequences and the way those sequences occurred across donors. The genetic ancestry cluster associated with self-reported Caucasian donors included about four fifths of the approximately 400 genotyped donors. To predict cytomegalovirus infection status, the study combined high-throughput TCR immunosequencing, statistical association of individual TCRs with disease status, and machine learning. An earlier analysis of 450 to 750 of the donors used high-throughput TCR beta sequencing to judge whether each TCR beta V gene segment behaved as functional or pseudogenic. Donor age, sex, ethnicity and CMV serostatus were compiled together with the repertoire data. About 5 DR-DQ haplotypes were handled as single units for association and clustering, since linkage in the cohort was strong. Class I and class II HLA loci were covered by the typing at four-digit resolution. A separate validation cohort of roughly 130 different subjects was used in addition to the roughly 670-subject first cohort. Every discovery cohort repertoire had been produced on one sequencing platform.

Trimming leaves V shorter by 6 bases and J shorter by 2 bases, with the junction holding 3 bases beyond the gene matches. The germline V gene gives CDR1 as SGHVS and CDR2 as FNYEAQ. From cysteine to phenylalanine, the CDR3 is 15 amino acids long. Only the CDR3 portion is preserved as DNA: 45 bases, with reading frame beginning at the first base. Concerning this clone: What this receptor recognizes is not known. No base quality values were provided; no much bigger clone lies one nucleotide off.

Beyond this particular receptor, the publication reports: In vitro tests confirmed that a few of the cytomegalovirus-associated TCR beta chains recognize cytomegalovirus antigens. The classifier was reported to diagnose cytomegalovirus status with high specificity and sensitivity in both the original cohort and the validation cohort. A later analysis found that TCR association rates varied across HLA loci, with DRB1 alleles showing the most associated TCRs and HLA-C alleles the fewest. The earlier analysis of some 560 of the donors excluded fewer than 20 rarely observed V segments, including chromosome 9 orphons, because counts were too low. Compared with equally common non-associated chains, HLA-associated TCR beta chains in a later analysis were more clonally expanded and had lower generation probabilities. The only immune exposure information available for the cohort was CMV serostatus. Some IMGT-functional V segments, including TRBV6-2 and TRBV6-3, could not be distinguished by the 87-base-pair reads and were therefore excluded. According to the authors, the approach could potentially be generalized to other disease states and immunological phenotypes. A total of roughly 160 TCR beta chains were listed by the study as associated with cytomegalovirus. Because HLA typing was unavailable for some donors at each locus, only the typed subset was used in association tests. Most TCR sequences were observed very rarely across donors, whereas some public TCRs were present in many individuals. A further reported finding was that TCR beta sequences accurately predicted the HLA-A and HLA-B alleles for most subjects in the first cohort. When HLA alleles, especially DR and DQ, strongly co-occurred, TCR associations were difficult to assign to individual alleles. The cohort was sequenced for TCR beta chains only, and without alpha or paired-chain data the features that could be detected were limited. According to a later analysis, parvovirus B19, influenza, CMV and Epstein-Barr virus appeared linked to several top co-occurrence clusters. Most CMV-associated TCR beta chains appeared to be HLA-restricted in a later analysis, and the HLA associations seemed to be driven largely by CMV exposure. According to a later genetic analysis, donors in an Asian-associated ancestry cluster had fewer N-insertions in productive TCRs than the approximately 650-donor mean. Correlated functional status among segregating V segments might reflect linkage disequilibrium, but an unknown experimental factor could not be ruled out. An earlier analysis of roughly 570 of the donors showed that most TCR beta V segments appeared in productive rearrangements either about 90% or about 30% of the time, which broadly matched IMGT annotations. A group of highly shared sequence variants was considered likely to be a technical artifact of the sequencing pipeline. Sequencing depth was assumed to be roughly uniform across donors in the presence/absence analyses, though that assumption may not hold. In a later analysis, around 17,000 TCR beta sequences were associated with specific HLA alleles at a false discovery rate of 0.05. V-gene and J-gene trimming of TCR beta chains was associated with a missense DCLRE1C variant in a later genetic analysis, and the association was replicated in an independent cohort.

The cohort was made up of 500 to 800 healthy bone marrow donors. At the time of sampling, every cohort member was nominally healthy, though immune exposures that went unrecorded were likely present. The donor was CMV seronegative and belonged to the group of 352 seronegative cohort members. Every donor gave a peripheral blood sample, and the peripheral blood mononuclear cells from that sample were used for TCR beta sequencing. Genomic DNA extraction from the blood cell samples was performed with the Qiagen DNeasy Blood Extraction Kit. Receptor amplification or capture employed the immunoSEQ multiplex PCR assay. For the multiplex PCR, a mixture combining 60 forward primers for TCR Vbeta segments and 13 reverse primers for TCR Jbeta segments was used. The CDR3 region of rearranged TCR beta genes was amplified from genomic DNA with a multiplex PCR assay. The Illumina HiSeq System was used to sequence the amplified TCR beta libraries as 87-base-pair reads. Per the original workflow: Across the 700 or so repertoires, a later analysis counted tens of millions of unique TCR beta chains, 8.5 million to 12 million of which were shared by at least two donors. To remove PCR and sequencing errors, raw reads were error-corrected and collapsed into unique sequences using a nearest-neighbor algorithm that merged closely related sequences. CDR3 sequences were aligned to IMGT reference sequences to assign V, D and J gene segments. For a sequence to be retained, at least a six-nucleotide match to both a V gene segment and a J gene segment was required. A rearrangement was called productive if the CDR3 had no stop codons and remained in frame with V and J, and every other rearrangement was called non-productive. Following IMGT convention, CDR3 was defined as the stretch from the second conserved V-encoded cysteine up to the conserved J-encoded phenylalanine. The earlier analysis of about 590 of the donors excluded sequences that lacked an unambiguous match to a single V gene segment. In an earlier analysis of around 590 of the donors, a V segment was called functional when productive rearrangements were above 56.7%, and segregating when the standard deviation between donors exceeded 5%. A statistical classification framework was developed to diagnose cytomegalovirus status using the catalog of TCR beta chain sequences. In a later analysis, TCR nucleotide sequences were compared against IMGT/GENE-DB human TR gene sequences so that V and J genes could be assigned. The TCRdist pipeline was used in a later analysis to assign CDR3 sequences and most-parsimonious VDJ recombination scenarios. A later analysis defined each TCR beta chain by its CDR3 amino acid sequence plus V-gene family, and excluded reads lacking a unique V-gene family. In a later analysis, 450 to 600 highly shared, low-generation-probability nucleotide sequences were removed to address suspected cross-contamination and a sequencing artifact. In a later analysis, a clonal expansion index was calculated for each public chain from normalized within-repertoire ranks of inferred template counts. In a later analysis, generation probabilities were computed using a VDJ recombination model fitted to out-of-frame rearrangements, and the results were checked against IGoR. In a later analysis, TCR-TCR, TCR-HLA and TCR-CMV co-occurrence was scored with hypergeometric tests, and a repertoire-size bias correction was applied to TCR pairs. False discovery rates were estimated in a later analysis by permuting HLA or CMV assignments 20 times. In a later analysis, co-occurring TCRs were grouped using DBSCAN, and TCRdist sequence similarity was added for clustering within HLA-allele-positive subsets. For co-occurrence clustering, repertoires with fewer than 30,000 or more than 120,000 public chains were excluded, along with five repertoires with anomalous nucleotide sharing. TCRdb holds this immuneACCESS table with in-frame rearrangements only. Some clones are missing; in checked studies, unresolved V genes explain under half, and the rest has no known cause. V and J calls and clone size are those listed in that table; D and trimming were worked out from the DNA. For this sample the table gives about 120,000 clones, of which 65% to 80% were detected only once. The ten largest clones add up to under 3.5% of the sample.

This receptor chain uses TRBV7-6 and TRBJ2-1; TRBD2 fits 11 bases in the junction. The TCR was taken from a female donor in good health and CMV-seronegative. The sequencing sample was made of PBMCs. The CDR3 in this case is CASSSTSGAYNEQFF. In nucleotides, the sequence is TGTGCCAGCAGTTCGACTAGCGGGGCCTACAATGAGCAGTTCTTC.